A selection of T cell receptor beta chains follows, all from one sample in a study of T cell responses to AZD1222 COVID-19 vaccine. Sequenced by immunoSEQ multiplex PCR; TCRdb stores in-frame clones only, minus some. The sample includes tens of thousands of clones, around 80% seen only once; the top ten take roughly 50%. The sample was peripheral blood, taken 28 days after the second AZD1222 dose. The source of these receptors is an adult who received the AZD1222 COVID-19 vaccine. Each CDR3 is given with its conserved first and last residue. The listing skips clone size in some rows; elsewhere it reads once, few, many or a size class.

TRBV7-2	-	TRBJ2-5	CASSLVPAGEQETQYF
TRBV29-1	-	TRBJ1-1	CSVSGQNANTEAFF
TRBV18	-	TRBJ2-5	CASSPDGDGGETQYF
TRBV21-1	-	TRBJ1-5	CASSKACRACQPQHF
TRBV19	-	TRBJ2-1	CASSIELTLDDNEQFF
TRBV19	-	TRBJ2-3	CASRSLATSTDTQYF
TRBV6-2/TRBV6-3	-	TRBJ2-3	CASSYPQGGGADTQYF
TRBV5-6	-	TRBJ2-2	CASSLGTGLNTGELFF
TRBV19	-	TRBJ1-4	CASSIGEKLFF
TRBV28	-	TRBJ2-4	CASSRGLVRSGLKNIQYF
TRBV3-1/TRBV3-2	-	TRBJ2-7	CASSTTSGVNYEQYF
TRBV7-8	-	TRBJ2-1	CASRKTIFGTGNNEQFF
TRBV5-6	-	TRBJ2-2	CASSSEPGLGSSGELFF
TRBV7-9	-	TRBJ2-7	CASSQSSFGEQYF
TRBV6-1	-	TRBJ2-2	CASSAAGPLNTGELFF
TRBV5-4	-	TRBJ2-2	CASSFARLPTGELFF
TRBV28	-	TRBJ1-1	CASSSDRPGGEAFF
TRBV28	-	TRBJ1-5	CASSLYGGGNQPQHF
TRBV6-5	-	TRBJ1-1	CASSQMNTEAFF
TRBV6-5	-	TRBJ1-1	CASSPTVGGTEAFF
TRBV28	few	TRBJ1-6	CASNRGAHSPLHF
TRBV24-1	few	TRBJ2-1	CATSARMHNEQFF